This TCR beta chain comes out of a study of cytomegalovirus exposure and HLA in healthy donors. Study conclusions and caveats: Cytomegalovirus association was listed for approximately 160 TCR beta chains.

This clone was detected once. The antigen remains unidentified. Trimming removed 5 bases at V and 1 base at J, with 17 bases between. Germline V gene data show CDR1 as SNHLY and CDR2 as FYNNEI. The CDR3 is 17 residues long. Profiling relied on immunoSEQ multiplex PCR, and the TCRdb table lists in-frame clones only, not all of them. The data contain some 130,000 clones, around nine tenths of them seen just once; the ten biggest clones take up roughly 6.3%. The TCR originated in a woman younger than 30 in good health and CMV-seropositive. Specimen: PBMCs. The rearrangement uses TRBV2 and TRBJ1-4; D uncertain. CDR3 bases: TGTGCCAGCAGTAGGACGGGATTTTTGGTAACTAATGAAAAACTGTTTTTT. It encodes CASSRTGFLVTNEKLFF.